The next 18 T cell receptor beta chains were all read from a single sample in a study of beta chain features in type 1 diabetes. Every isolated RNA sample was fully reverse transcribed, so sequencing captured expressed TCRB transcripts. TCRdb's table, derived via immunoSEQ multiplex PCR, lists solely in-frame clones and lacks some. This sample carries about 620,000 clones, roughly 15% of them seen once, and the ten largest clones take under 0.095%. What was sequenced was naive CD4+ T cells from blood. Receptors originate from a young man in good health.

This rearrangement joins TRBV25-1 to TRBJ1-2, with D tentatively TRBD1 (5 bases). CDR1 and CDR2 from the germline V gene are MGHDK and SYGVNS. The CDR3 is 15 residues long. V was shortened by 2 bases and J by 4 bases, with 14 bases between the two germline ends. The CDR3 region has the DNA TGTGCCAGCAGTGAACGCCCAGGGAGCGGCTATGGCTACACCTTC. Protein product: CASSERPGSGYGYTF.

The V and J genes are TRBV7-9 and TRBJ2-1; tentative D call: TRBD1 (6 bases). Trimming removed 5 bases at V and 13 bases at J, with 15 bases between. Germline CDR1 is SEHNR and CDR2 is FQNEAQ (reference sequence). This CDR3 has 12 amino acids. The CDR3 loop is CASSTNNRDQFF. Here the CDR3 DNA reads TGTGCCAGCAGCACCAACAACAGGGATCAGTTCTTC.

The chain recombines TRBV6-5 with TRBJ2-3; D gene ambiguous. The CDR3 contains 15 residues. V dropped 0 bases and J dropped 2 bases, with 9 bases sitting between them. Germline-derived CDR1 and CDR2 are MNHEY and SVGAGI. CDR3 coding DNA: TGTGCCAGCAGTTACTCGACCGCCAACACAGATACGCAGTATTTT. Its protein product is CASSYSTANTDTQYF.

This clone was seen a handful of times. CDR3 coding DNA: TGTGCCAGCAGCCATGTCCCTATAGTCTCTGGGGCCAACGTCCTGACTTTC. This gives the protein CASSHVPIVSGANVLTF. The chain couples TRBV7-9 to TRBJ2-6; unclear D gene. V was trimmed by 5 bases and J by 0 bases, leaving 14 bases between them. This CDR3 comprises 17 residues. Germline values: CDR1 SEHNR, CDR2 FQNEAQ (reference sequence).

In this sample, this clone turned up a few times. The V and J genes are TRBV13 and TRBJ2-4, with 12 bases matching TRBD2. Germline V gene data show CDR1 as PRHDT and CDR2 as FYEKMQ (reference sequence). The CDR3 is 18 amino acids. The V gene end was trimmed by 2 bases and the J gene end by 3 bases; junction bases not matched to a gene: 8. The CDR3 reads CASSLYALAGGNKNIQYF. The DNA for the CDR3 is TGTGCCAGCAGCTTATACGCTCTAGCGGGAGGGAACAAAAACATTCAGTACTTC.

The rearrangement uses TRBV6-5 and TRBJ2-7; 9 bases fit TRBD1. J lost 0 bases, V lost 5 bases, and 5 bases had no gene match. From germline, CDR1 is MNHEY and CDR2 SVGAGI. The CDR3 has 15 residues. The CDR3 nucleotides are TGTGCCAGCAGTAACCGGGACAGGGCCTCCTACGAGCAGTACTTC. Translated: CASSNRDRASYEQYF.

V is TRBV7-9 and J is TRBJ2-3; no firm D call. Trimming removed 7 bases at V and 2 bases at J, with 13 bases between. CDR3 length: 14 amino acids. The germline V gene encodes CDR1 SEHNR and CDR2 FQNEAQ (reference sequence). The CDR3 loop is CASKRPEPTDTQYF. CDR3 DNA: TGTGCCAGCAAGAGACCGGAACCCACAGATACGCAGTATTTT. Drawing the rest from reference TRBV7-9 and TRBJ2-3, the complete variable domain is DTGVSQNPRHKITKRGQNVTFRCDPISEHNRLYWYRQTLGQGPEFLTYFQNEAQLEKSRLLSDRFSAERPKGSFSTLEIQRTEQGDSAMYLCASKRPEPTDTQYFGPGTRLTVL.

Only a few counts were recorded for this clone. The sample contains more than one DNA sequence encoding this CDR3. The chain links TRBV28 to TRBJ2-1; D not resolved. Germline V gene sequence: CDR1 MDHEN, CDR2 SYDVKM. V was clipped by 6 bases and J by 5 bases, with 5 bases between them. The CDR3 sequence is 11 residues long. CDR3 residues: CASSQNNEQFF. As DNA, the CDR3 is TGTGCCAGCAGCCAAAACAATGAGCAGTTCTTC.

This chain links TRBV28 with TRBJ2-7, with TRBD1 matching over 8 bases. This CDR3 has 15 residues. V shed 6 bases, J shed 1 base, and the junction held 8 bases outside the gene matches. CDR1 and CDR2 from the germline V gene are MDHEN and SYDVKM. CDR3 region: CASRLDRVGSYEQYF. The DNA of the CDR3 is TGTGCCAGCAGATTGGACAGGGTCGGGTCCTACGAGCAGTACTTC.

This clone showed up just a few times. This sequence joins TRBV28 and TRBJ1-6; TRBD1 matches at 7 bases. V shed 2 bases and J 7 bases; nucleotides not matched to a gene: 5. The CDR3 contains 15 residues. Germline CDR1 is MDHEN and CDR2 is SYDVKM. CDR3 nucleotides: TGTGCCAGCAGTTTAAGAAGGGGGCTCAATTCACCCCTCCACTTT. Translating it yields CASSLRRGLNSPLHF. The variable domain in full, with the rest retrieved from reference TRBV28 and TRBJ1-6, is DVKVTQSSRYLVKRTGEKVFLECVQDMDHENMFWYRQDPGLGLRLIYFSYDVKMKEKGDIPEGYSVSREKKERFSLILESASTNQTSMYLCASSLRRGLNSPLHFGNGTRLTVT.

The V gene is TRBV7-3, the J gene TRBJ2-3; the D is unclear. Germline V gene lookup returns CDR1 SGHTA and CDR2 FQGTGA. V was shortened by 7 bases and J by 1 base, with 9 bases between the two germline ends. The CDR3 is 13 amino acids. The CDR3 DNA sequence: TGTGCCAGCACCTCAACCCGCACAGATACGCAGTATTTT. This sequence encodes CASTSTRTDTQYF.

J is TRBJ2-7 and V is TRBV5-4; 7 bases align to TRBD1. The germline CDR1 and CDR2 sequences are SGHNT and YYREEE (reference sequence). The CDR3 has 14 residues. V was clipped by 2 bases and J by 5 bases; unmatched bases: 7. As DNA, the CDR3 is TGTGCCAGCAGCTTAAACCGAGACAGGGACGAGCAGTACTTC. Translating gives CASSLNRDRDEQYF.

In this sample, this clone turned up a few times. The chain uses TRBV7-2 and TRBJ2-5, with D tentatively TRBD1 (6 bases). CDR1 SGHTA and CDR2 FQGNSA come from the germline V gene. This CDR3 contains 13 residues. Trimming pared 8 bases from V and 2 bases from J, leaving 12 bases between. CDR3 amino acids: CASAYRDQETQYF. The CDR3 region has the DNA TGTGCCAGCGCTTACAGGGATCAAGAGACCCAGTACTTC.

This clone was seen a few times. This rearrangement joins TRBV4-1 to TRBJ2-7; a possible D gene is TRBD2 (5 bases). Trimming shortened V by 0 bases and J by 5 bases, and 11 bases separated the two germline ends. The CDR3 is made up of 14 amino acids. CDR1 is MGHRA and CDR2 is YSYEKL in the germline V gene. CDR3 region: CASSQDHSGNEQYF. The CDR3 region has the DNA TGCGCCAGCAGCCAAGATCACTCGGGGAACGAGCAGTACTTC.

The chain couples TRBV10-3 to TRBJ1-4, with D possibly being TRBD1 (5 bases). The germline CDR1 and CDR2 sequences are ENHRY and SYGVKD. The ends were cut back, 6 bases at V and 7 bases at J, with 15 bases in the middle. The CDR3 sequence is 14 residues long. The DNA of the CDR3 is TGTGCCATCAGCTTTAGTGGGGGTGGTGAAAAACTGTTTTTT. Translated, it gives CAISFSGGGEKLFF.

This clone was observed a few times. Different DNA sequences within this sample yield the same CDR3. The CDR3 sequence: CASSLGESTDTQYF. CDR3 in DNA: TGCGCCAGCAGCTTGGGTGAGAGCACAGATACGCAGTATTTT. J is TRBJ2-3 and V is TRBV5-1; D gene uncertain. The CDR3 spans 14 residues. Germline lookup yields CDR1 SGHRS and CDR2 YFSETQ. With 0 bases removed from V and 0 bases from J, the gap between germline ends came to 5 bases.

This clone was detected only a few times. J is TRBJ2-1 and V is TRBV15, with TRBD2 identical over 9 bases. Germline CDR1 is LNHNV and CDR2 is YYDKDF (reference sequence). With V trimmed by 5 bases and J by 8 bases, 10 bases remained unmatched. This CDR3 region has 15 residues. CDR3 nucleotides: TGTGCCACCAGCTGGGGTAGCGGGAGTGGCCATGAGCAGTTCTTC. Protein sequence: CATSWGSGSGHEQFF. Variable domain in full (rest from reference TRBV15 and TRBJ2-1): DAMVIQNPRYQVTQFGKPVTLSCSQTLNHNVMYWYQQKSSQAPKLLFHYYDKDFNNEADTPDNFQSRRPNTSFCFLDIRSPGLGDTAMYLCATSWGSGSGHEQFFGPGTRLTVL.

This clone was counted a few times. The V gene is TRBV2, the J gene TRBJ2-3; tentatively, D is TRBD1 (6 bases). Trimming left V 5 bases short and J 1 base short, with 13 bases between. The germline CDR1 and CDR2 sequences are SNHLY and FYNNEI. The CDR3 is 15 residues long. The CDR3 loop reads CASSKGTLGTDTQYF. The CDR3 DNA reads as TGTGCCAGCAGTAAAGGGACATTGGGCACAGATACGCAGTATTTT.